Below, 21 T cell receptor beta chains from the same sample are listed, as sequenced in a study of siplizumab effects on memory and regulatory T cells. Method: immunoSEQ multiplex PCR; TCRdb's copy keeps in-frame clones and lacks some. The sample includes about 48,000 clones, more than 85% of them seen just once. The material sequenced was naive CD8+ T cells sorted from blood. The source is a human donor in good health.

The chain recombines TRBV6-1 with TRBJ2-7, with a weak D call TRBD1 (6 bases). The CDR3 runs to 13 residues. Trimming took off 4 bases at V and 7 bases at J, with 14 bases between the two ends. Germline CDR1 is MNHNS and CDR2 is SASEGT. The CDR3 DNA follows: TGTGCCAGCAGTGCATACACAGGGCAGGAGCAGTACTTC. As protein: CASSAYTGQEQYF.

CDR3 sequence (DNA): TGTGCCAGCAGTTCAGGGGATCAGCCCCAGCATTTT. Translating it yields CASSSGDQPQHF. The chain couples TRBV6-6 to TRBJ1-5; tentatively, D is TRBD1 (6 bases). In germline, CDR1 is MNHNY, CDR2 SVGAGI (reference sequence). V shed 4 bases and J shed 5 bases, with 6 bases lying between them. The CDR3 sequence is 12 residues long.

In this sample, this clone turned up once. The chain combines TRBV5-6 with TRBJ2-3, with D tentatively TRBD2 (6 bases). Germline CDR1 is SGHDT and CDR2 is YYEEEE. CDR3 length equals 14 residues. Trimming left V 4 bases short and J 3 bases short, with 12 bases between. In DNA form, the CDR3 reads TGTGCCAGCAGCACCCGACTAGGAACAGATACGCAGTATTTT. This sequence encodes CASSTRLGTDTQYF.

The chain uses TRBV5-1 and TRBJ1-1, with D possibly TRBD1 on 6 matching bases. The CDR3 is 15 amino acids. Looked up from germline, CDR1 is SGHRS and CDR2 is YFSETQ. Trimming took off 0 bases at V and 6 bases at J, with 15 bases between the two ends. CDR3 residues: CASSLAEKGGPEAFF. Written as DNA, the CDR3 is TGCGCCAGCAGCTTGGCCGAGAAGGGGGGCCCTGAAGCTTTCTTT.

The rearrangement links TRBV27 to TRBJ1-5; possible D gene TRBD1, 5 bases. Deletions cut 8 bases from V and 4 bases from J, with 21 bases between. CDR3 length: 16 amino acids. Germline CDR1 is MNHEY and CDR2 is SMNVEV (reference sequence). The CDR3 spells CASAVTGAILNQPQHF. DNA for the CDR3: TGTGCCAGCGCTGTAACCGGGGCAATATTAAATCAGCCCCAGCATTTT.

This sequence joins TRBV6-1 and TRBJ1-5; D possibly corresponds to TRBD1 (5 bases). The V gene lost 6 bases and the J gene lost 0 bases, with 15 bases spanning the gap. The CDR3 covers 16 residues. Germline loops: CDR1 MNHNS, CDR2 SASEGT. The CDR3: CASSETGIYSNQPQHF. The DNA for the CDR3 is TGTGCCAGCAGCGAAACAGGAATTTATAGCAATCAGCCCCAGCATTTT.

This chain connects TRBV5-6 to TRBJ2-5, with D tentatively TRBD2 (6 bases). Trimming took off 4 bases at V and 6 bases at J, with 28 bases between the two ends. The CDR3 length is 18 residues. Germline assignment: CDR1 SGHDT and CDR2 YYEEEE. The CDR3 reads CASSQGLYSGSSQKTQYF. CDR3 nucleotides: TGTGCCAGCAGCCAGGGACTTTACTCAGGCTCTTCTCAGAAGACCCAGTACTTC. The full variable domain, its missing parts supplied by reference TRBV5-6 and TRBJ2-5, is DAGVTQSPTHLIKTRGQQVTLRCSPKSGHDTVSWYQQALGQGPQFIFQYYEEEERQRGNFPDRFSGHQFPNYSSELNVNALLLGDSALYLCASSQGLYSGSSQKTQYFGPGTRLLVL.

The chain employs TRBV19 and TRBJ2-7, with a weak D call TRBD2 (6 bases). Per germline, CDR1 LNHDA and CDR2 SQIVND (reference sequence). V lost 5 bases and J lost 1, with 15 bases in between. The CDR3 has 15 residues. As DNA, the CDR3 is TGTGCCAGTAGTTTTTCCCTTAGCGGATCCTACGAGCAGTACTTC. Amino acid sequence: CASSFSLSGSYEQYF.

This clone appeared a single time. The chain is built from TRBV19 and TRBJ2-4; D not resolved. CDR1 LNHDA and CDR2 SQIVND come from the germline V gene (reference sequence). The CDR3 loop spans 14 amino acids. Deletions cut 1 base from V and 3 bases from J, with 7 bases between. CDR3 coding DNA: TGTGCCAGTAGTATAGCGGGCAGCAAAAACATTCAGTACTTC. Amino acids: CASSIAGSKNIQYF.

V is TRBV15 and J is TRBJ1-1; tentatively, D is TRBD1 (6 bases). Germline CDR1 LNHNV, CDR2 YYDKDF (reference sequence). The CDR3 totals 17 residues. Trimming shortened V by 0 bases and J by 2 bases, and 16 bases separated the two germline ends. CDR3 nucleotides: TGTGCCACCAGCAGAGACCTTGTACAGGGTTACAACACTGAAGCTTTCTTT. Encoded protein: CATSRDLVQGYNTEAFF.

The gene calls are TRBV7-9 and TRBJ2-3; D is perhaps TRBD1 (6 bases). The germline V gene encodes CDR1 SEHNR and CDR2 FQNEAQ (reference sequence). This CDR3 region has 16 residues. The V end lost 5 bases, the J end lost 2 bases, and 17 bases lay between the germline ends. This CDR3 reads CASSVHRERVTDTQYF. In nucleotides, the CDR3 is TGTGCCAGCAGCGTCCACAGGGAACGGGTCACAGATACGCAGTATTTT.

V usage is TRBV10-3 and J usage is TRBJ2-7; TRBD2 is a possible D gene (5 bases). This CDR3 spans 16 amino acids. Germline V lookup: CDR1 ENHRY, CDR2 SYGVKD. The V end was cut by 5 bases, the J end by 0 bases, with 17 bases between. The CDR3 region is CAISPLDGERSYEQYF. CDR3 coding DNA: TGTGCCATCAGTCCCCTTGACGGGGAACGCTCCTACGAGCAGTACTTC.

The V gene is TRBV30, the J gene TRBJ2-3; 7 positions agree with TRBD1. Germline V gives CDR1 GTSNPN, CDR2 SVGIG (reference sequence). The CDR3 totals 16 residues. J lost 2 bases, V lost 4 bases, and 12 bases had no gene match. The CDR3 DNA reads as TGTGCCTGGACCCCCGGGACAGCGCCGTTCACAGATACGCAGTATTTT. This codes for CAWTPGTAPFTDTQYF.

The CDR3 protein is CASSIGQGLTYEQYF. The CDR3, as DNA: TGTGCCAGTAGTATAGGACAGGGCCTGACCTACGAGCAGTACTTC. The rearrangement joins TRBV19 to TRBJ2-7; 7 bases map to TRBD1. CDR3 length: 15 residues. Germline CDR1 is LNHDA and CDR2 is SQIVND (reference sequence). V gave up 1 base and J gave up 2 bases; unmatched junction bases: 5.

The J gene is TRBJ1-2, the V gene TRBV28; D is undetermined. The V end lost 3 bases, the J end lost 9 bases, and 11 bases lay between the germline ends. This CDR3 comprises 12 residues. Germline V CDR1 and CDR2: MDHEN, SYDVKM. The CDR3 sequence: CASSFSALSYTF. CDR3 DNA sequence: TGTGCCAGCAGTTTCTCAGCTCTGAGCTACACCTTC.

The V gene is TRBV11-3, the J gene TRBJ2-1; possible D gene TRBD1, 10 bases. The germline V gene encodes CDR1 SGHNT and CDR2 YENEEA. The CDR3 covers 16 residues. V lost 4 bases and J 4 bases, leaving 17 bases between the germline ends. CDR3 sequence: CASSSRGGQGYNEQFF. Written as DNA, the CDR3 is TGTGCCAGCAGCTCGCGGGGGGGACAGGGGTACAATGAGCAGTTCTTC.

The rearrangement uses TRBV27 and TRBJ2-4; D could derive from TRBD1 or TRBD2 (5 bases each). With 2 bases removed from V and 12 bases from J, the gap between germline ends came to 17 bases. This CDR3 comprises 14 residues. Germline V lookup: CDR1 MNHEY, CDR2 SMNVEV (reference sequence). The CDR3 DNA is TGTGCCAGCAGTTTAGGGGGACCAAGTTCCCCTCAGTACTTC. Its protein product is CASSLGGPSSPQYF.

This chain connects TRBV2 to TRBJ2-7, with D perhaps being TRBD1 or TRBD2 (6 bases each). The CDR3 has 14 amino acids. The ends were cut back, 3 bases at V and 3 bases at J, with 12 bases in the middle. From germline, CDR1 is SNHLY and CDR2 FYNNEI. The CDR3 region is CASSDVGGGYEQYF. CDR3 nucleotides: TGTGCCAGCAGTGATGTGGGGGGCGGCTACGAGCAGTACTTC. Variable domain in full (rest from reference TRBV2 and TRBJ2-7): EPEVTQTPSHQVTQMGQEVILRCVPISNHLYFYWYRQILGQKVEFLVSFYNNEISEKSEIFDDQFSVERPDGSNFTLKIRSTKLEDSAMYFCASSDVGGGYEQYFGPGTRLTVT.

J is TRBJ1-1 and V is TRBV7-9; 8 positions match TRBD1. Germline V gene lookup returns CDR1 SEHNR and CDR2 FQNEAQ (reference sequence). The CDR3 has 16 residues. Trimming at V came to 5 bases and at J to 3 bases, leaving 11 bases not matched to a gene. The CDR3 sequence is CASSLPPGQDDTEAFF. For the CDR3, the DNA is TGTGCCAGCAGCCTACCCCCGGGACAGGACGACACTGAAGCTTTCTTT.

The chain recombines TRBV5-6 with TRBJ1-1, with D hard to call. The CDR3 contains 13 residues. V was trimmed by 2 bases and J by 7 bases, leaving 12 bases between them. The germline gives CDR1 SGHDT, CDR2 YYEEEE. The CDR3 sequence is CASSLTTRGEAFF. The CDR3 bases are TGTGCCAGCAGCTTAACCACCCGCGGTGAAGCTTTCTTT.

The chain couples TRBV6-6 to TRBJ1-1, with 7 bases matching TRBD1. Trimming cost V 6 bases and J 2 bases; bases outside gene matches: 3. This CDR3 comprises 13 residues. Germline V gene data show CDR1 as MNHNY and CDR2 as SVGAGI (reference sequence). CDR3 sequence: CASRGTANTEAFF. The CDR3 coding sequence is TGTGCCAGCAGGGGGACAGCAAACACTGAAGCTTTCTTT.